The clone carrying this TCR beta chain showed up many times. Its antigen is not known. Unique molecular identifiers featured in how the TCRbeta library was prepared. TCRdb passed the PCR reads through MiXCR, listing each CDR3 protein once. The sample contains about 200,000 distinct CDR3 sequences, roughly 6.3% of which appear only once. This sample stems from a study of T-cell reconstitution after alpha-beta-depleted transplantation in children. CDR1 is MDHEN, CDR2 SYDVKM, per germline. Trimming removed 3 bases from V and 9 bases from J, with 17 bases in between. The CDR3 loop spans 15 amino acids. Study results and limitations: Counts and diversity of T cells one year after transplant came mostly from newly produced T cells. Alpha-beta T cells present about two months after transplant were reported to originate from several hundred expanded graft clones.

This chain uses TRBV28 with TRBJ2-2; weak D call: TRBD2 (5 bases). The TCR originated in a girl under three years old with combined immunodeficiency, due to receive a stem cell transplant. The starting material was PBMCs, obtained before TCRalphabeta/CD19-depleted stem cell transplant. This CDR3 is CASSFYRAPSRELFF. In DNA form, the CDR3 reads TGTGCCAGCAGTTTTTATCGGGCCCCTAGCAGGGAGCTGTTTTTT.